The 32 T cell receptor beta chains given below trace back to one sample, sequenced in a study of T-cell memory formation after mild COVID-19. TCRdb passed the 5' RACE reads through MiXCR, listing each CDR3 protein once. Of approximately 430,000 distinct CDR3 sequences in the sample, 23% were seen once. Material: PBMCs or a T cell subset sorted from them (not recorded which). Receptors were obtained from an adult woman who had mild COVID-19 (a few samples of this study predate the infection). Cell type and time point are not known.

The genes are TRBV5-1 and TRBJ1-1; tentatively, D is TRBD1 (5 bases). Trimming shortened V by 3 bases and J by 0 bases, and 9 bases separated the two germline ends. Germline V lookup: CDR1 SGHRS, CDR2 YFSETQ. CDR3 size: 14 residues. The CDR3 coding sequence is TGCGCCAGCAGCTCGGGACGGGTGAACACTGAAGCTTTCTTT. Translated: CASSSGRVNTEAFF.

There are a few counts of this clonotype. The CDR3 nucleotides read TGTGCCAGCAGTTACTCCCTTACAGGGGGGGAGACCCAGTACTTC. Amino acid sequence: CASSYSLTGGETQYF. This chain links TRBV6-5 with TRBJ2-5; 8 nucleotides line up with TRBD1. The V and J ends lost 0 bases and 5 bases, in that order; junction bases with no gene match: 5. Germline CDR1 and CDR2: MNHEY and SVGAGI. The CDR3 has 15 amino acids.

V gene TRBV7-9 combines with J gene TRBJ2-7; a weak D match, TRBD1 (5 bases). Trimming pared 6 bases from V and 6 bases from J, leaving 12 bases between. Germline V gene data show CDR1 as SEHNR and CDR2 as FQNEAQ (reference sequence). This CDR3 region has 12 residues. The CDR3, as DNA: TGTGCCAGCAGTTCTGGACATCCCGAGCAGTACTTC. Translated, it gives CASSSGHPEQYF.

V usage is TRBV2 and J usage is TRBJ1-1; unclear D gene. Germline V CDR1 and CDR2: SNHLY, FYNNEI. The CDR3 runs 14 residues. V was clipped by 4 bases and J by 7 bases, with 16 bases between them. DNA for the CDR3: TGTGCCAGCAGTGTTTTAGGGCTGGTGGGTGAAGCTTTCTTT. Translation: CASSVLGLVGEAFF.

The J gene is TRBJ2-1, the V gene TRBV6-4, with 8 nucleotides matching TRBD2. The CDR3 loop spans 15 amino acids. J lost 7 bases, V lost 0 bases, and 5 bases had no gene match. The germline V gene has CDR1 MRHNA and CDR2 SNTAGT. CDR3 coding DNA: TGTGCCAGCAGTGACTCAGGACTAGCTAAGAATGAGCAGTTCTTC. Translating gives CASSDSGLAKNEQFF.

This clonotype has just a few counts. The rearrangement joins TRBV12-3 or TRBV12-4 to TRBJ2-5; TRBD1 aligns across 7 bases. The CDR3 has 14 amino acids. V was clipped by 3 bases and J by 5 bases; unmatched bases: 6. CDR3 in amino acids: CASSLYRGVETQYF. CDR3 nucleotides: TGTGCCAGCAGTTTGTACAGGGGCGTCGAGACCCAGTACTTC.

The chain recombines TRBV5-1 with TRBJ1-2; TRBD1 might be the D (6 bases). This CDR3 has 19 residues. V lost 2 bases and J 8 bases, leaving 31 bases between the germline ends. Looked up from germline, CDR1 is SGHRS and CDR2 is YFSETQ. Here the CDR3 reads CASSFGGRWAGEPRRGYTF. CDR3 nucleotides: TGCGCCAGCAGCTTCGGCGGTCGTTGGGCAGGGGAACCTCGGCGGGGCTACACCTTC.

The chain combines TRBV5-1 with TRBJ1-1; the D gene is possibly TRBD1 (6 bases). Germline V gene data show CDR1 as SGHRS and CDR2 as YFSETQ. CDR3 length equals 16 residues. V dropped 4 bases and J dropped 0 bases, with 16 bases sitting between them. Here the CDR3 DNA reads TGCGCCAGCAGCCCGGGGGGGCAGGGGATGAACACTGAAGCTTTCTTT. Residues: CASSPGGQGMNTEAFF.

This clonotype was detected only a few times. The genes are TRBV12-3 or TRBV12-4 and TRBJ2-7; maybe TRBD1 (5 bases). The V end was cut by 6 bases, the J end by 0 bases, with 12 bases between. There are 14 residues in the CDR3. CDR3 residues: CASSSTVSSYEQYF. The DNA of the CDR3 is TGTGCCAGCAGCTCGACAGTAAGCTCCTACGAGCAGTACTTC.

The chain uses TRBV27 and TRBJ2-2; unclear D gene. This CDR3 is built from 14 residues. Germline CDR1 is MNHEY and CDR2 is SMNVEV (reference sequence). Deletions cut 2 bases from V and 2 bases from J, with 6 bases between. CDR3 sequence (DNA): TGTGCCAGCAGTTTACTCGACAACACCGGGGAGCTGTTTTTT. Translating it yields CASSLLDNTGELFF.

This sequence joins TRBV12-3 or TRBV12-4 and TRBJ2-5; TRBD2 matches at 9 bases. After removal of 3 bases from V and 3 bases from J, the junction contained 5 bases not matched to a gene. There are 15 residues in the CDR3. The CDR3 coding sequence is TGTGCCAGCAGTTTTCCTGCTAGCGGGGAAGAGACCCAGTACTTC. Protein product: CASSFPASGEETQYF.

The CDR3 region is CASSLAPSNSASDTQYF. CDR3 bases: TGCGCCAGCAGCTTGGCCCCATCCAACTCAGCTTCAGATACGCAGTATTTT. This chain links TRBV5-1 with TRBJ2-3; unclear D gene. CDR3 size: 17 residues. The V end lost 0 bases, the J end lost 4 bases, and 18 bases lay between the germline ends. The V gene's germline CDR1 is SGHRS and CDR2 YFSETQ.

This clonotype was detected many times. In DNA, the CDR3 is TGTGCCAGCAGTTGGACAACTAACACCGGGGAGCTGTTTTTT. Encoded protein: CASSWTTNTGELFF. V usage is TRBV12-3 or TRBV12-4 and J usage is TRBJ2-2, with D perhaps TRBD1 (5 bases). Deletions cut 4 bases from V and 2 bases from J, with 8 bases between. The CDR3 consists of 14 residues.

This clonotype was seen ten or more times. The CDR3 loop is CSARDRGIFGNQPQHF. The CDR3 region has the DNA TGCAGTGCGAGGGACAGGGGAATTTTCGGCAATCAGCCCCAGCATTTT. This chain joins TRBV20-1 and TRBJ1-5, with 10 bases lining up with TRBD1. Germline CDR1 reads DFQATT; CDR2 reads SNEGSKA (reference sequence). Trimming removed 6 bases from V and 2 bases from J; junction bases left unmatched: 10. The CDR3 is 16 amino acids.

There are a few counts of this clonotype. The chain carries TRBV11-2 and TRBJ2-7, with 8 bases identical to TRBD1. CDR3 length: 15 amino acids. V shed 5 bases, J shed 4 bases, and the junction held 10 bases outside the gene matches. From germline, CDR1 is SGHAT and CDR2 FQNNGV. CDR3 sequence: CASSAYGQGPYEQYF. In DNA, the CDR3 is TGTGCCAGCAGCGCGTACGGACAGGGTCCGTACGAGCAGTACTTC.

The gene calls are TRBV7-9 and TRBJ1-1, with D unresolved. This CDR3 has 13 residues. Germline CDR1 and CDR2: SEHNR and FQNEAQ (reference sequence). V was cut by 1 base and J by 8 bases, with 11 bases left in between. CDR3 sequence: CASSLEAWAEAFF. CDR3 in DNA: TGTGCCAGCAGCTTAGAGGCGTGGGCAGAAGCTTTCTTT.

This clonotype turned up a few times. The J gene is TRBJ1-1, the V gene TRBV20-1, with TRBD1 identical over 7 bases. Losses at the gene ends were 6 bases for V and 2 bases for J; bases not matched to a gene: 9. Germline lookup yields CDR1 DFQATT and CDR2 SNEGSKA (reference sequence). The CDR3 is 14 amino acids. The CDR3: CSARWAGGNTEAFF. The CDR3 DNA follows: TGCAGTGCCCGCTGGGCAGGGGGAAACACTGAAGCTTTCTTT.

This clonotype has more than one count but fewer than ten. CDR3 in amino acids: CASRSRGGETQYF. The CDR3 bases are TGTGCCAGCAGGAGCAGGGGGGGGGAGACCCAGTACTTC. The J gene is TRBJ2-5, the V gene TRBV6-6, with D tentatively TRBD1 or TRBD2 (7 bases each). Trimming pared 6 bases from V and 5 bases from J, leaving 13 bases between. The CDR3 contains 13 residues. CDR1 is MNHNY, CDR2 SVGAGI, per germline (reference sequence).

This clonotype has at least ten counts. The CDR3, as DNA: TGTGCCTGGAGCAGGACAGGGGTTCAGCCCCAGCATTTT. Protein product: CAWSRTGVQPQHF. The V call is TRBV30, the J call TRBJ1-5; 9 bases agree with TRBD1. The trim removed 3 bases at V and 6 bases at J, leaving 3 bases unmatched. Per the germline V gene, CDR1 is GTSNPN and CDR2 is SVGIG (reference sequence). The CDR3 has 13 amino acids.

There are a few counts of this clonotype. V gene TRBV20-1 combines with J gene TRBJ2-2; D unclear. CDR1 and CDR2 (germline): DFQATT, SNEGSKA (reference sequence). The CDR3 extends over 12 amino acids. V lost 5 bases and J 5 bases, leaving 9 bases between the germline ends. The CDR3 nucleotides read TGCAGTGCTCGGCCATATACCGGGGAGCTGTTTTTT. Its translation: CSARPYTGELFF.

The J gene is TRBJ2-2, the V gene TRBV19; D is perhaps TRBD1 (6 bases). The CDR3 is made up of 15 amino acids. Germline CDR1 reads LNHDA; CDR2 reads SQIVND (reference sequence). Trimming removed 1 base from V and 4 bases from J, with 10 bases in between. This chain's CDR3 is CASSIVVGGTGELFF. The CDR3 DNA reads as TGTGCCAGTAGTATAGTTGTAGGGGGCACCGGGGAGCTGTTTTTT.

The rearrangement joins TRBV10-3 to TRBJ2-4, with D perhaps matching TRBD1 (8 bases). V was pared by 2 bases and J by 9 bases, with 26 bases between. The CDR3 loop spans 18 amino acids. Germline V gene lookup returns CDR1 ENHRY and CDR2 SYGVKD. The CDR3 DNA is TGTGCCATCAGTGAGCCGAGGGGGGGACAGGAACGTTCAGTCATTCAGTACTTC. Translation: CAISEPRGGQERSVIQYF.

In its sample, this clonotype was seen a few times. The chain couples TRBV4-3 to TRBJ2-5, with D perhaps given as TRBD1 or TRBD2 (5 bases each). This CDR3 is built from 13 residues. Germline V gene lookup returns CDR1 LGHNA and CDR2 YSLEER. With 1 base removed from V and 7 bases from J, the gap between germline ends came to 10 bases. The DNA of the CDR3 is TGCGCCAGCAGCCAAGGCCGTGGGGGGACCCAGTACTTC. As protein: CASSQGRGGTQYF.

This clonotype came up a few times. CDR3 amino acids: CASNTLNSGANVLTF. The CDR3 DNA follows: TGTGCCAGCAACACACTGAACTCTGGGGCCAACGTCCTGACTTTC. The chain joins TRBV11-2 to TRBJ2-6, with D hard to call. Germline CDR1 SGHAT, CDR2 FQNNGV. The V end lost 7 bases, the J end lost 0 bases, and 10 bases lay between the germline ends. This CDR3 spans 15 amino acids.

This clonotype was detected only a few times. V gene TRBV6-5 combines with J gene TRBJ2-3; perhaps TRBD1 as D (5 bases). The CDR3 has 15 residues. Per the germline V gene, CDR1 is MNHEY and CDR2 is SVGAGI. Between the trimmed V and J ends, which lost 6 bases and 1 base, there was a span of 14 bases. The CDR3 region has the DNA TGTGCCAGCAGCCTTCAGGGAAGGGGCACAGATACGCAGTATTTT. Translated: CASSLQGRGTDTQYF.

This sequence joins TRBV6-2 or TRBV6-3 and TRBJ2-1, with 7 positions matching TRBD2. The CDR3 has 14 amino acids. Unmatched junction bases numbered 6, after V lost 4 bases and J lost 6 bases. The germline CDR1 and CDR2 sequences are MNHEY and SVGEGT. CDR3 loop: CASSLWEGGNEQFF. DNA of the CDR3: TGTGCCAGCAGTTTGTGGGAGGGAGGCAATGAGCAGTTCTTC.

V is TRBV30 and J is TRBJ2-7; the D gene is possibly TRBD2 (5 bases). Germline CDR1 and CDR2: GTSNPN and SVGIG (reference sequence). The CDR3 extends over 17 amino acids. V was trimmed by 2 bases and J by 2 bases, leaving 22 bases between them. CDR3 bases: TGTGCCTGGAGTCCTAACCCCTGGACGGGAAGGGCCTACGAGCAGTACTTC. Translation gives CAWSPNPWTGRAYEQYF.

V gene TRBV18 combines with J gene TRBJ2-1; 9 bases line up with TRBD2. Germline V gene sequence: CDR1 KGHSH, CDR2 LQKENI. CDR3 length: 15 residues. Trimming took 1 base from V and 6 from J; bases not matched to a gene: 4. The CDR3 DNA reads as TGTGCCAGCTCACCACGGACTAGCGAGGGCAATGAGCAGTTCTTC. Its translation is CASSPRTSEGNEQFF. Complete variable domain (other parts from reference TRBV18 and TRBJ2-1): NAGVMQNPRHLVRRRGQEARLRCSPMKGHSHVYWYRQLPEEGLKFMVYLQKENIIDESGMPKERFSAEFPKEGPSILRIQQVVRGDSAAYFCASSPRTSEGNEQFFGPGTRLTVL.

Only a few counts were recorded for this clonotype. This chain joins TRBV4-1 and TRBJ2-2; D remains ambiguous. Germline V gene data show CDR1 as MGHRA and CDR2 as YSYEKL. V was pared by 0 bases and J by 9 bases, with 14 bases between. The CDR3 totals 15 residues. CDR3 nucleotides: TGCGCCAGCAGCCAAGATGAACTGGGGTGGCGGGAGCTGTTTTTT. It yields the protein CASSQDELGWRELFF.

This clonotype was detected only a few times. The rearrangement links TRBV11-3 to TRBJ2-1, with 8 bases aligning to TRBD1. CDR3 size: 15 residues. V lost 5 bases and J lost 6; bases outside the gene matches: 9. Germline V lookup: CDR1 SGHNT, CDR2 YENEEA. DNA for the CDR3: TGTGCCAGCAGCCCGAGGACAGGGCCGAGCAATGAGCAGTTCTTC. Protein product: CASSPRTGPSNEQFF.

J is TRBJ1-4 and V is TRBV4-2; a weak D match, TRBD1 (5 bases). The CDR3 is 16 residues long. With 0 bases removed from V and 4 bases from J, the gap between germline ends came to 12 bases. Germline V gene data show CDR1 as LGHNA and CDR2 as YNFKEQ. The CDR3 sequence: CASSQDVGGFNEKLFF. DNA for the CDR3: TGTGCCAGCAGCCAAGATGTCGGGGGGTTTAATGAAAAACTGTTTTTT.

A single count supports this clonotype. CDR3 nucleotides: TGTGCCAGCAGCTTAACCGGACAGTACTATGGCTACACCTTC. It yields the protein CASSLTGQYYGYTF. The chain combines TRBV11-2 with TRBJ1-2; perhaps TRBD1 as D (6 bases). In germline, CDR1 is SGHAT, CDR2 FQNNGV. V shed 2 bases and J shed 3 bases, with 10 bases lying between them. There are 14 residues in the CDR3.